These 21 T cell receptor beta chains share one sample of origin, sequenced in a study of molecular identifiers for immune sequencing clone quantification. TCRdb reprocessed the PCR reads via MiXCR and lists one record per CDR3 protein. This sample has roughly 630,000 distinct CDR3 sequences; around 25% occur once, and the top ten carry approximately 0.75%. The material sequenced was naive CD8+ T cells from blood, with Jurkat cell RNA spiked in. The subset is: FACS-sorted CD8+CD4-CCR7+CD45RA+ naive T cells. The receptor set was obtained from a human donor in good health. Some libraries in this study had Jurkat cell RNA spiked in.

This clonotype was found many times. The chain links TRBV18 to TRBJ2-2, with D maybe TRBD2 (5 bases). The V and J ends lost 3 bases and 0 bases respectively, with 11 bases between them. CDR3 length: 16 amino acids. Germline CDR1 KGHSH, CDR2 LQKENI. This CDR3 reads CASSPPMGANTGELFF. The CDR3 nucleotides are TGTGCCAGCTCACCCCCGATGGGAGCGAACACCGGGGAGCTGTTTTTT.

Points on this clonotype: This may stem from a read error, because a much larger clone lies one nucleotide away. A read error is likely, as this CDR3 ends without the conserved phenylalanine or tryptophan. CDR3 coding DNA: TGTGCCAGCAGCTTGAGGGGGGACAGGGAGTACGTTCGGGGCACAGATACGCAGTATTCT. As protein: CASSLRGDREYVRGTDTQYS. This sequence joins TRBV7-2 and TRBJ2-3; 9 nucleotides agree with TRBD1. V lost 3 bases, J lost 1 base, and 17 bases stayed unmatched. The CDR3 length is 20 residues. Germline CDR1 SGHTA, CDR2 FQGNSA.

This clonotype was recorded a few times. One end of the junction fails to match germline, which may point to a read error. This sequence joins TRBV4-2 and TRBJ1-3; D call uncertain. Germline-derived CDR1 and CDR2 are LGHNA and YNFKEQ. The length of the CDR3 is 16 residues. The CDR3 here is CASSQAGTYSGNIIYF. In DNA form, the CDR3 reads TGTGCCAGCAGCCAAGCAGGAACCTACTCTGGAAACATCATATATTTT.

A single count supports this clonotype. The chain has TRBV7-6 and TRBJ2-7; TRBD2 matches at 12 bases. The length of the CDR3 is 18 residues. V was clipped by 5 bases and J by 6 bases; unmatched bases: 17. Germline V CDR1 and CDR2: SGHVS, FNYEAQ. The CDR3 nucleotides read TGTGCCAGCAGCACGTCTCCCGGGACTAGCGGGTGTCAGGTCGAGCAGTACTTC. Amino acid sequence: CASSTSPGTSGCQVEQYF.

J is TRBJ2-3 and V is TRBV9, with D uncertain. The germline gives CDR1 SGDLS, CDR2 YYNGEE. Trimming removed 1 base from V and 2 bases from J, with 14 bases in between. CDR3 length: 16 residues. The CDR3: CASSVYGGAPTDTQYF. The CDR3 DNA sequence: TGTGCCAGCAGCGTATATGGCGGAGCTCCCACAGATACGCAGTATTTT. The full variable domain, with the rest looked up from reference TRBV9 and TRBJ2-3, is DSGVTQTPKHLITATGQRVTLRCSPRSGDLSVYWYQQSLDQGLQFLIQYYNGEERAKGNILERFSAQQFPDLHSELNLSSLELGDSALYFCASSVYGGAPTDTQYFGPGTRLTVL.

V gene TRBV6-2 or TRBV6-3 combines with J gene TRBJ2-5; the match to TRBD2 covers 8 bases. Germline CDR1 reads MNHEY; CDR2 reads SVGEGT. V was pared by 6 bases and J by 1 base, with 4 bases of the junction left unmatched. This CDR3 spans 14 amino acids. CDR3 bases: TGTGCCAGCAGGTCTAGCGGGCCCCAAGAGACCCAGTACTTC. It yields the protein CASRSSGPQETQYF.

The sample holds many counts of this clonotype. CDR3: CASRTSARTDTQYF. In DNA, the CDR3 is TGTGCCAGCAGGACTAGCGCACGCACAGATACGCAGTATTTT. The chain carries TRBV5-5 and TRBJ2-3, with TRBD2 matching over 8 bases. The germline V gene has CDR1 SGHKS and CDR2 YYEKEE (reference sequence). The CDR3 is 14 residues long. The ends lost 5 bases at V and 1 base at J; junction bases unmatched: 3.

This clonotype was detected only a few times. The gene calls are TRBV7-9 and TRBJ2-3; either TRBD1 or TRBD2 may supply D (6 bases each). The CDR3 runs 16 residues. Trimming cost V 5 bases and J 0 bases, with 15 bases left between them. CDR1 and CDR2 (germline): SEHNR, FQNEAQ (reference sequence). The CDR3 loop reads CASSAGEGGSTDTQYF. The CDR3 DNA reads as TGTGCCAGCAGCGCCGGAGAAGGGGGGAGCACAGATACGCAGTATTTT.

This clonotype showed up many times. V gene TRBV7-9 combines with J gene TRBJ1-5; TRBD1 matches at 7 bases. Germline V CDR1 and CDR2: SEHNR, FQNEAQ (reference sequence). V dropped 3 bases and J dropped 1; count of bases not matched to a gene: 9. The CDR3 spans 17 residues. Here the CDR3 reads CASSFSGQGVSNQPQHF. CDR3 bases: TGTGCCAGCAGCTTCAGCGGGCAGGGGGTCAGCAATCAGCCCCAGCATTTT.

This clonotype was counted only a few times. This chain uses TRBV12-3 or TRBV12-4 with TRBJ2-3, with D perhaps matching TRBD1 (5 bases). Trimming shortened V by 5 bases and J by 0 bases, and 18 bases separated the two germline ends. CDR3 length: 17 amino acids. The CDR3 sequence is CASSQRWGGTSTDTQYF. Here the CDR3 DNA reads TGTGCCAGCAGTCAAAGATGGGGCGGCACTAGCACAGATACGCAGTATTTT.

The chain couples TRBV24-1 to TRBJ2-1; 8 nucleotides align to TRBD2. This CDR3 comprises 14 residues. Losses at the gene ends were 5 bases for V and 8 bases for J; bases not matched to a gene: 7. The germline CDR1 and CDR2 sequences are KGHDR and SFDVKD. The CDR3 is CATSALLAEDEQFF. CDR3 sequence (DNA): TGTGCCACCAGTGCTCTACTAGCGGAGGATGAGCAGTTCTTC.

This clonotype was detected ten times or more. The V gene is TRBV6-5, the J gene TRBJ2-4; D not resolved. Per germline, CDR1 MNHEY and CDR2 SVGAGI. Trimming left V 2 bases short and J 9 bases short, with 11 bases between. The CDR3 spans 13 residues. CDR3 nucleotides: TGTGCCAGCAGTTACGGGCAAGGAACCATTCAGTACTTC. Protein product: CASSYGQGTIQYF.

This clonotype has just a few counts. The chain couples TRBV7-9 to TRBJ2-7, with a tentative D call TRBD1 (6 bases). V lost 2 bases, J lost 2 bases, and 13 bases lay in between. Germline V lookup: CDR1 SEHNR, CDR2 FQNEAQ (reference sequence). The CDR3 has 15 amino acids. The CDR3 reads CASSLFIGQTYEQYF. The CDR3 nucleotides are TGTGCCAGCAGCTTATTTATAGGACAGACCTACGAGCAGTACTTC. The full variable domain, completed using reference TRBV7-9 and TRBJ2-7, is DTGVSQNPRHKITKRGQNVTFRCDPISEHNRLYWYRQTLGQGPEFLTYFQNEAQLEKSRLLSDRFSAERPKGSFSTLEIQRTEQGDSAMYLCASSLFIGQTYEQYFGPGTRLTVT.

This clonotype was recorded once. A much larger clone differs from this one at a single base, so this may be a read error. The chain combines TRBV7-2 with TRBJ2-7, with D unresolved. TRBJ2-1 matches the DNA end more closely, so the J call is doubtful. The CDR3 length is 14 residues. In germline, CDR1 is SGHTA, CDR2 FQGNSA. The CDR3 here is CASSFEQLGYEQFF. The CDR3 nucleotides are TGTGCCAGCAGCTTCGAACAACTGGGGTACGAGCAGTTCTTC.

This clonotype was seen ten or more times. V is TRBV29-1 and J is TRBJ1-2, with D possibly being TRBD1 (6 bases). From germline, CDR1 is SQVTM and CDR2 ANQGSEA. The V end was cut by 4 bases, the J end by 0 bases, with 15 bases between. There are 15 residues in the CDR3. The CDR3 reads CSVVGKGHTNYGYTF. CDR3 coding DNA: TGCAGCGTTGTTGGGAAGGGACATACTAACTATGGCTACACCTTC.

This clonotype was recorded at least ten times. The CDR3 protein is CASSTRPGENIQYF. CDR3 DNA: TGCGCCAGCAGCACCAGGCCTGGGGAAAACATTCAGTACTTC. V and J are TRBV5-1 and TRBJ2-4, with unresolved D. Germline CDR1 and CDR2: SGHRS and YFSETQ. The CDR3 contains 14 residues. Trimming removed 4 bases from V and 5 bases from J, with 13 bases in between.

This clonotype showed up just a few times. V usage is TRBV20-1 and J usage is TRBJ2-7; unclear D gene. The V gene's germline CDR1 is DFQATT and CDR2 SNEGSKA (reference sequence). Trimming took 1 base from V and 1 from J, leaving 8 bases between them. The CDR3 consists of 13 residues. The CDR3 sequence is CSARVLRSYEQYF. In DNA, the CDR3 is TGCAGTGCTAGAGTTCTCCGTTCCTACGAGCAGTACTTC.

Regarding this clonotype: This could be a read error, since a much larger clone is one nucleotide away. The chain has TRBV30 and TRBJ2-1; TRBD2 matches at 8 bases. With V trimmed by 2 bases and J by 6 bases, 6 bases remained unmatched. Per germline, CDR1 GTSNPN and CDR2 SVGIG (reference sequence). The CDR3 is made up of 14 amino acids. In DNA form, the CDR3 reads TGTGCCTGGAGTACGGGACTAGAGGGCAATGAGCAGTTCTTC. Translation gives CAWSTGLEGNEQFF.

The V and J genes are TRBV10-3 and TRBJ2-5; 14 nucleotides match TRBD2. CDR3 length equals 16 residues. CDR1 and CDR2 from the germline V gene are ENHRY and SYGVKD. V was pared by 3 bases and J by 5 bases, with 5 bases of the junction left unmatched. Here the CDR3 reads CAISDGTSGSMETQYF. The CDR3 bases are TGTGCCATCAGTGACGGGACTAGCGGGAGTATGGAGACCCAGTACTTC.

V usage is TRBV27 and J usage is TRBJ2-1, with TRBD2 matching over 11 bases. Trimming removed 3 bases from V and 12 bases from J; junction bases left unmatched: 10. The CDR3 extends over 15 amino acids. In germline, CDR1 is MNHEY, CDR2 SMNVEV (reference sequence). This CDR3 is CASSFVLAGGHGQFF. Written as DNA, the CDR3 is TGTGCCAGCAGTTTTGTGTTAGCGGGGGGGCATGGGCAGTTCTTC.

With regard to this clonotype: This may arise from a read error, as a much more abundant clone is one base away. This chain links TRBV5-6 with TRBJ2-7, with D uncertain. The ends were cut back, 0 bases at V and 2 bases at J, with 12 bases in the middle. This CDR3 region has 15 residues. Germline CDR1 is SGHDT and CDR2 is YYEEEE. For the CDR3, the DNA is TGTGCCAGCAGCTTGGGAAGTAGCAGACCCTACGAGCAGTACTTC. Protein: CASSLGSSRPYEQYF.